The sequence of this T cell receptor beta chain was determined in a study of blood T cell repertoires in COVID-19. Germline V CDR1 and CDR2: GTSNPN, SVGIG (reference sequence). V shed 2 bases and J shed 4 bases, with 8 bases lying between them. This CDR3 comprises 12 residues. Sequenced by immunoSEQ multiplex PCR; TCRdb stores in-frame clones only, minus some. The repertoire consists of about 200,000 clones, with around four fifths occurring once and the leading ten covering roughly 27%. The sequencing input was peripheral blood. V gene TRBV30 combines with J gene TRBJ1-1; tentative D call: TRBD1 (6 bases). This TCR was recovered from a man between 40 and 49 years old with acute or convalescent COVID-19. Here the CDR3 DNA reads TGTGCCTGGAGTCCACAGGGCACTGAAGCTTTCTTT. This encodes CAWSPQGTEAFF.